These 10 T cell receptor beta chains share one sample of origin, sequenced in a study of shared clonotypes between healthy human individuals. The repertoire was sequenced with immunoSEQ multiplex PCR; TCRdb's copy has only in-frame clones and lacks some. The sample holds around 180,000 clones, about 93% seen once. Input material: naive CD4+ T cells sorted from blood. Regarding subset: CD45RA+ positively selected. The receptors here all came from a woman aged 25 to 39 in good health.

Only a few counts were recorded for this clone. This chain's CDR3 is CASSDLTASGYGYTF. The DNA of the CDR3 is TGTGCCAGCAGTGATTTAACAGCCTCGGGGTATGGCTACACCTTC. The chain joins TRBV2 to TRBJ1-2; D remains ambiguous. The CDR3 sequence is 15 residues long. The V end lost 3 bases, the J end lost 5 bases, and 16 bases lay between the germline ends. Germline CDR1 is SNHLY and CDR2 is FYNNEI.

The chain carries TRBV27 and TRBJ2-7; 9 bases line up with TRBD1. The CDR3 is 14 residues long. Losses at the gene ends were 6 bases for V and 0 bases for J; bases not matched to a gene: 3. Germline loops: CDR1 MNHEY, CDR2 SMNVEV (reference sequence). CDR3 amino acids: CASRRTGASYEQYF. In DNA form, the CDR3 reads TGTGCCAGCAGACGGACAGGGGCCTCCTACGAGCAGTACTTC.

J is TRBJ2-5 and V is TRBV12-5; 11 nucleotides agree with TRBD2. Germline lookup yields CDR1 LGHNT and CDR2 FRNRAP. The CDR3 is 16 residues long. The trim removed 1 base at V and 2 bases at J, leaving 3 bases unmatched. The CDR3 sequence: CASGLGTSGPQETQYF. The CDR3 DNA reads as TGTGCTAGTGGTTTGGGGACTAGCGGGCCACAAGAGACCCAGTACTTC.

This clone was observed a few times. The chain joins TRBV19 to TRBJ2-7; 14 bases align to TRBD2. The V gene end was trimmed by 6 bases and the J gene end by 7 bases; junction bases not matched to a gene: 8. CDR3 length: 15 residues. CDR1 is LNHDA, CDR2 SQIVND, per germline (reference sequence). CDR3 in DNA: TGTGCCAGTAGCCGAACGGGACTAGCGGGAGTTGAGCAGTACTTC. Residues: CASSRTGLAGVEQYF.

The rearrangement joins TRBV28 to TRBJ1-5; 7 bases agree with TRBD1. Germline V CDR1 and CDR2: MDHEN, SYDVKM. This CDR3 is built from 16 residues. With 7 bases clipped from V and 2 bases from J, the junction kept 11 bases outside the gene matches. The CDR3 sequence: CASTGMGGGGNQPQHF. The CDR3 DNA reads TGTGCCAGCACTGGGATGGGAGGGGGCGGCAATCAGCCCCAGCATTTT.

This rearrangement joins TRBV25-1 to TRBJ1-2; possibly TRBD1 for D (5 bases). With 2 bases removed from V and 4 bases from J, the gap between germline ends came to 8 bases. CDR1 is MGHDK and CDR2 is SYGVNS in the germline V gene. There are 13 residues in the CDR3. CDR3 amino acids: CASSEQGPYGYTF. CDR3 nucleotide sequence: TGTGCCAGCAGTGAACAGGGACCCTATGGCTACACCTTC.

This chain joins TRBV4-1 and TRBJ2-1; 7 bases are shared with TRBD1. The CDR3 consists of 15 residues. Germline V CDR1 and CDR2: MGHRA, YSYEKL. With 1 base clipped from V and 3 bases from J, the junction kept 3 bases outside the gene matches. The CDR3 DNA sequence: TGCGCCAGCAGCCAAGGACAGGGAAACTACAATGAGCAGTTCTTC. The encoded protein is CASSQGQGNYNEQFF.

The CDR3 nucleotides are TGTGCCAGCAGCCCCCTGGGTAGCGGGAGCTACGAGCAGTACTTC. Amino acid sequence: CASSPLGSGSYEQYF. J is TRBJ2-5 and V is TRBV7-9, with 9 bases aligning to TRBD2. Matching the DNA end better, TRBJ2-7 makes the J call doubtful. This CDR3 contains 15 residues. Germline V gene lookup returns CDR1 SEHNR and CDR2 FQNEAQ (reference sequence).

This clone has more than one count but fewer than ten. The chain couples TRBV28 to TRBJ1-4; unclear D gene. Deletions cut 7 bases from V and 2 bases from J, with 14 bases between. Germline V gene lookup returns CDR1 MDHEN and CDR2 SYDVKM. The CDR3 covers 15 residues. DNA of the CDR3: TGTGCCAGCACTCCTTCAGCGGCCACTAATGAAAAACTGTTTTTT. It specifies CASTPSAATNEKLFF.

The rearrangement uses TRBV10-1 and TRBJ2-7; D tentatively reads TRBD1 or TRBD2 (5 bases each). The germline gives CDR1 WNHNN, CDR2 SYGVQD (reference sequence). The CDR3 covers 14 residues. With 6 bases removed from V and 3 bases from J, the gap between germline ends came to 15 bases. The CDR3 DNA follows: TGCGCCAGCAGCCTCGGGACGGATCACTACGAGCAGTACTTC. It yields the protein CASSLGTDHYEQYF.